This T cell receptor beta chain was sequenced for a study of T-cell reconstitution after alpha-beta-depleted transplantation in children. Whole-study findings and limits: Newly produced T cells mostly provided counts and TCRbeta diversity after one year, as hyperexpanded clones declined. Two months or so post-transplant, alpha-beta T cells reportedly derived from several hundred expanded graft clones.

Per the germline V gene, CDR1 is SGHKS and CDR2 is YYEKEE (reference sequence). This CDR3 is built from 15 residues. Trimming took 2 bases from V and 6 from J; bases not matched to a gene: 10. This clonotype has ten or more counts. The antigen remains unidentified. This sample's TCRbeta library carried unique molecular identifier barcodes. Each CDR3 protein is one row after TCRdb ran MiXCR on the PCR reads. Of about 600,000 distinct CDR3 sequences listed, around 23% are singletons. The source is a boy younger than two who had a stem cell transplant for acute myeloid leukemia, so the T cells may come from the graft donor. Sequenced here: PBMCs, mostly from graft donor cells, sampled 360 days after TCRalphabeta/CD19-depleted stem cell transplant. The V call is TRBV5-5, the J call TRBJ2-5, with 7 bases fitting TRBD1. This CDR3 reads CASSLQGTLVQTQYF. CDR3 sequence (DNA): TGTGCCAGCAGCTTACAGGGGACGCTGGTTCAGACCCAGTACTTC. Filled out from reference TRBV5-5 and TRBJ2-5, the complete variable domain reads DAGVTQSPTHLIKTRGQQVTLRCSPISGHKSVSWYQQVLGQGPQFIFQYYEKEERGRGNFPDRFSARQFPNYSSELNVNALLLGDSALYLCASSLQGTLVQTQYFGPGTRLLVL.